The T cell receptor (beta chain) under discussion was sequenced for a study of shared clonotypes between healthy human individuals. Sequenced by immunoSEQ multiplex PCR; TCRdb stores in-frame clones only, minus some. The table includes 550,000 to 700,000 clones, less than 80% detected once. The CDR3 has 13 residues. Trimming took off 7 bases at V and 3 bases at J, with 12 bases between the two ends. Germline V gene sequence: CDR1 SGHDN, CDR2 FVKESK. This sequence originates from a woman aged 25 to 39 in good health. The rearrangement uses TRBV14 and TRBJ1-1, with unresolved D. Sample: memory CD4+ T cells sorted from blood. Subset in this sample: CD45RA-negative fraction. The CDR3 spells CASTLGLDTEAFF. Written as DNA, the CDR3 is TGTGCCAGCACGCTAGGGTTGGACACTGAAGCTTTCTTT.